The present T cell receptor (beta chain) was sequenced within a study of blood T cell repertoires in COVID-19. About the study: There were acute and convalescent COVID-19 samples, and they came from the United States, Italy and Spain.

In the original workflow: The authors estimated nucleated cell counts from reference gene primer amplification. Using immunoSEQ multiplex PCR, the repertoire was profiled, and TCRdb retains in-frame clones only, with some absent. The D gene and trimming were derived from the DNA, and the V and J assignments and clone size from that table. This table has 50,000 to 70,000 clones, 65% to 90% appearing once. The trim removed 3 bases at V and 8 bases at J, leaving 6 bases unmatched. Germline CDR1 GTSNPN, CDR2 SVGIG (reference sequence). This CDR3 is 12 amino acids long. Material: peripheral blood. This receptor was identified in a woman aged 60-70 years with acute or convalescent COVID-19. J is TRBJ1-2 and V is TRBV30; TRBD1 matches 7 bases. The CDR3 here is CAWRLGGGGYTF. The CDR3 DNA follows: TGTGCCTGGAGATTAGGGGGCGGAGGCTACACCTTC.